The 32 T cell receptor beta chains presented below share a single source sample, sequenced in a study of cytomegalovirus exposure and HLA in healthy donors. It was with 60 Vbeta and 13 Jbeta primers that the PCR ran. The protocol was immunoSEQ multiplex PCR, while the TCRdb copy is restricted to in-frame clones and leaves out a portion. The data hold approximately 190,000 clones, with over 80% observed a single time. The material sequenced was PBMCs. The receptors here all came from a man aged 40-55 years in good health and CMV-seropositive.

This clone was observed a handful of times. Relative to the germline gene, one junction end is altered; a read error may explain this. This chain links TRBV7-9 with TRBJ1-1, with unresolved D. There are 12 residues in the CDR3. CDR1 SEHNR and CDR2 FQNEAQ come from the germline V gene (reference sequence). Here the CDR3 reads CSSSFSDTEAFF. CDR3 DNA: TGTTCCAGCAGCTTTAGTGACACTGAAGCTTTCTTT.

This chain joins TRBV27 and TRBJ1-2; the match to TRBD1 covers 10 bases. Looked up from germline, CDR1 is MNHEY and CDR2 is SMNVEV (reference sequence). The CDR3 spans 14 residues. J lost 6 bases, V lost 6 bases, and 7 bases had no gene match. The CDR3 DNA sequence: TGTGCCAGCAGCGGGATGACAGGGGGCCATGGCTACACCTTC. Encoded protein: CASSGMTGGHGYTF.

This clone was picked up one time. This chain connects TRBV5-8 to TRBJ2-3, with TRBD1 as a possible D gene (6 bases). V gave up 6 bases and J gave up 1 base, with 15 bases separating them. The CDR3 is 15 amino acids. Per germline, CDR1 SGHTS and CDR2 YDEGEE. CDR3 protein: CASNRQERGTDTQYF. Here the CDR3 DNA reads TGTGCCAGCAACCGACAGGAACGTGGCACAGATACGCAGTATTTT.

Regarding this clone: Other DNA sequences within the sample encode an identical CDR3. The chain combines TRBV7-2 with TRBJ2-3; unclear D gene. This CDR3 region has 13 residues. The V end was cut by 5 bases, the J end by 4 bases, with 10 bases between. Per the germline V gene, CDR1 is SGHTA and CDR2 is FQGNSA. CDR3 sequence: CASSDGAADTQYF. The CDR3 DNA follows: TGTGCCAGCAGCGATGGAGCAGCAGATACGCAGTATTTT.

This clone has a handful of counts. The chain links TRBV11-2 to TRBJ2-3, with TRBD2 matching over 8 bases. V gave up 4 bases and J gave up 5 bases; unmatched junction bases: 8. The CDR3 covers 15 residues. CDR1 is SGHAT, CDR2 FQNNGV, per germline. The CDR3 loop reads CASSSSGGPGDTQYF. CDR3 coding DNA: TGTGCCAGCAGCTCTTCGGGGGGGCCGGGAGATACGCAGTATTTT.

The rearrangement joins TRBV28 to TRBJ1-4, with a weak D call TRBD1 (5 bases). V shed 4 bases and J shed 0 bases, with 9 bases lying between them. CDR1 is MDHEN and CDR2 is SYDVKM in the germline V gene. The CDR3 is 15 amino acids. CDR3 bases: TGTGCCAGCAGTTCCTCAGGGACAACTAATGAAAAACTGTTTTTT. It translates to CASSSSGTTNEKLFF.

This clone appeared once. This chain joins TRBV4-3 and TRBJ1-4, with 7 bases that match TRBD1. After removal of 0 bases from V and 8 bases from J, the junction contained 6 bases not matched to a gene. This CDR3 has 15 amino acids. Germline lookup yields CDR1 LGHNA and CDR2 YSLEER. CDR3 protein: CASSQDRGTEEKLFF. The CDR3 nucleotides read TGCGCCAGCAGCCAAGACAGGGGGACGGAAGAAAAACTGTTTTTT.

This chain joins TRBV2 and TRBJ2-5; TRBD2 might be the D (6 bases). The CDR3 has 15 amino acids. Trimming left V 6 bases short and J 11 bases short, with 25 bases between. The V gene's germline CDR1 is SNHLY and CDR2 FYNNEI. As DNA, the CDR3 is TGTGCCAGCAGCCCCCAGTACGGGACTGTGTCGGGGCAGTACTTC. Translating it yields CASSPQYGTVSGQYF.

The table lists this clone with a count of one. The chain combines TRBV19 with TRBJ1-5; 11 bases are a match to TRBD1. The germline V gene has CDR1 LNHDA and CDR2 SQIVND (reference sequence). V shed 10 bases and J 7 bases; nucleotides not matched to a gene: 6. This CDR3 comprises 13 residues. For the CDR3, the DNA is TGTGCCACCAGGGACAGGGGGGTACAGCCCCAGCATTTT. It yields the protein CATRDRGVQPQHF.

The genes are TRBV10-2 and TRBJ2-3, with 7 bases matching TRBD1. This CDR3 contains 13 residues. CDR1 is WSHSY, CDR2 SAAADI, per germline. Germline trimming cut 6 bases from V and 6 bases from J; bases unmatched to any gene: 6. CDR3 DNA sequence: TGCGCCAGCAGCGGACAGGTCTGGGATACGCAGTATTTT. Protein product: CASSGQVWDTQYF.

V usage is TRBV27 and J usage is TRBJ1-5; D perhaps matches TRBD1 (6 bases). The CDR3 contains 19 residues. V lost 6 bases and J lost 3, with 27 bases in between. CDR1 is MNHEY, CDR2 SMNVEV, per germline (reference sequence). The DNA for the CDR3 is TGTGCCAGCAGCCAAGGTAGGAGTCCACAGGGAGGGGTCAATCAGCCCCAGCATTTT. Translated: CASSQGRSPQGGVNQPQHF.

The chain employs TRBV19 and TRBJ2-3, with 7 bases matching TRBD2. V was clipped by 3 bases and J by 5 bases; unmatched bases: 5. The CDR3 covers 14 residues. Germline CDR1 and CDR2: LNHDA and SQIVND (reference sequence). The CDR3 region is CASSMVGGGDTQYF. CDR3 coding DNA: TGTGCCAGTAGTATGGTGGGGGGGGGAGATACGCAGTATTTT.

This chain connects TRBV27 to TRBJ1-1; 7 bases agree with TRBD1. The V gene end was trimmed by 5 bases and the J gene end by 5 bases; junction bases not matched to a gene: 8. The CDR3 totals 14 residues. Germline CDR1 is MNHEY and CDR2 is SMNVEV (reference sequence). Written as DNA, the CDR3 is TGTGCCAGCAGTGAGAGACAGGGCTGGACTGAAGCTTTCTTT. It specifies CASSERQGWTEAFF.

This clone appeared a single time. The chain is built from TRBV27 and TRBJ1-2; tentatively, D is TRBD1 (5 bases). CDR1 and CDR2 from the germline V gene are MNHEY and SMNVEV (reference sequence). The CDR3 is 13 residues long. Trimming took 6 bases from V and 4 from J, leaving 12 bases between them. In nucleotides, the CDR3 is TGTGCCAGCAGGCAGGGCGGAATCTATGGCTACACCTTC. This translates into CASRQGGIYGYTF.

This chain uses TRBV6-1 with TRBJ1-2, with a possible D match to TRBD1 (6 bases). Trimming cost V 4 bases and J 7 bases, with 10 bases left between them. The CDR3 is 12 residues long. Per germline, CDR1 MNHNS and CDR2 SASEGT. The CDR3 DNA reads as TGTGCCAGCAGTGCAGGGGCGCTTGGCTACACCTTC. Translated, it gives CASSAGALGYTF.

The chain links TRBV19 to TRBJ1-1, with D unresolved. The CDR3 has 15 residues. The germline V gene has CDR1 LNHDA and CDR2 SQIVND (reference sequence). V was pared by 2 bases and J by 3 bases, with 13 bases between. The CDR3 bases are TGTGCCAGTAGTATAAGTCGGAGCGTGGACACTGAAGCTTTCTTT. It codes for CASSISRSVDTEAFF.

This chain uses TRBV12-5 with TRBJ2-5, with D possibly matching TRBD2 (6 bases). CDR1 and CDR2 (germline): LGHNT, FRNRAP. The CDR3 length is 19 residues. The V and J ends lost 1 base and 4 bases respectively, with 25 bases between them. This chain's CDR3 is CASGLDVGAQDYGIETQYF. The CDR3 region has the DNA TGTGCTAGTGGTTTGGACGTCGGGGCCCAGGACTATGGGATAGAGACCCAGTACTTC.

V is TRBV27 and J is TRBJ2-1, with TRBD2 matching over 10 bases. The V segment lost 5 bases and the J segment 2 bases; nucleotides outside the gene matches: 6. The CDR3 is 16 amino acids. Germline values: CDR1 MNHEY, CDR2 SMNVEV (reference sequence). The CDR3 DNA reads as TGTGCCAGCAGTCCGCCCAGCGGGGGGGCCTACAATGAGCAGTTCTTC. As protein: CASSPPSGGAYNEQFF.

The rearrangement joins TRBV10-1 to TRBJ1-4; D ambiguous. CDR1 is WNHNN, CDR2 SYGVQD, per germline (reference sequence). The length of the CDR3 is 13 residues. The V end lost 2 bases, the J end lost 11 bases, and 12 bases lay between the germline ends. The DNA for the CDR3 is TGCGCCAGCAGTGAGAATTCTGGAGGGAAACTGTTTTTT. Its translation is CASSENSGGKLFF.

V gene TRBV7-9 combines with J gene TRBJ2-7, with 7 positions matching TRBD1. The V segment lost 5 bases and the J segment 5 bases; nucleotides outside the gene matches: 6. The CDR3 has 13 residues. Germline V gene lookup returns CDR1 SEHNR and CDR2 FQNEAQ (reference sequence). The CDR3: CASSPRDSDEQYF. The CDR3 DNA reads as TGTGCCAGCAGCCCCCGGGACAGCGACGAGCAGTACTTC.

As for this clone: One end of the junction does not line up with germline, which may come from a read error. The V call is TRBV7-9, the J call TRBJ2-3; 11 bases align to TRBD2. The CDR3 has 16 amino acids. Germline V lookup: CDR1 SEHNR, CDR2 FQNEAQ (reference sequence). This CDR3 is CSSSPLLAGGPDTQYF. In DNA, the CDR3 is TGTTCCAGCAGCCCACTTCTAGCGGGGGGACCAGATACGCAGTATTTT.

The CDR3 is CASSQEPSSGANVLTF. The CDR3 nucleotides are TGCGCCAGCAGCCAAGAACCGAGCTCTGGGGCCAACGTCCTGACTTTC. The V call is TRBV4-1, the J call TRBJ2-6; D not resolved. V shed 0 bases and J shed 0 bases, with 6 bases lying between them. The CDR3 totals 16 residues. Germline V gene data show CDR1 as MGHRA and CDR2 as YSYEKL.

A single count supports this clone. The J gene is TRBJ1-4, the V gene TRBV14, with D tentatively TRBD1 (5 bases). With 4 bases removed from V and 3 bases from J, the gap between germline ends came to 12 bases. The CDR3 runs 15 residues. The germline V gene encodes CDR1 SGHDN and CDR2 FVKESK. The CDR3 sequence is CASSPGSRSNEKLFF. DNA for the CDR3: TGTGCCAGCAGCCCAGGGTCTAGGTCTAATGAAAAACTGTTTTTT.

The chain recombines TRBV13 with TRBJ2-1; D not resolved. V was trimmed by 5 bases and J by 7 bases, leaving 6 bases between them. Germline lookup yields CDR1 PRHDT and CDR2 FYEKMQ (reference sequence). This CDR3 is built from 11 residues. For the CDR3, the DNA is TGTGCCAGCAGCCCTCTTAATGAGCAGTTCTTC. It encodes CASSPLNEQFF. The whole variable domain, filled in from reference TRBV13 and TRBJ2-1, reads AAGVIQSPRHLIKEKRETATLKCYPIPRHDTVYWYQQGPGQDPQFLISFYEKMQSDKGSIPDRFSAQQFSDYHSELNMSSLELGDSALYFCASSPLNEQFFGPGTRLTVL.

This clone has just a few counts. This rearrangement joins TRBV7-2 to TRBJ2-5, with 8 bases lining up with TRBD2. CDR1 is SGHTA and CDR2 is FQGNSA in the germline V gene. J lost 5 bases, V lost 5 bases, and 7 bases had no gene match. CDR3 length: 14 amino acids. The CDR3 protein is CASSLSGVMETQYF. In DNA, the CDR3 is TGTGCCAGCAGCCTTAGCGGGGTGATGGAGACCCAGTACTTC.

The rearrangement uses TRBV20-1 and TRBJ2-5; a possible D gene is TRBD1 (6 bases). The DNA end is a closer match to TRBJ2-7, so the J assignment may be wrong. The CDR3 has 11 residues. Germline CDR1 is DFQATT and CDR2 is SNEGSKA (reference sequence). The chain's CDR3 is CSATYRDEQYF. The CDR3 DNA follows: TGCAGTGCTACCTACAGGGACGAGCAGTACTTC.

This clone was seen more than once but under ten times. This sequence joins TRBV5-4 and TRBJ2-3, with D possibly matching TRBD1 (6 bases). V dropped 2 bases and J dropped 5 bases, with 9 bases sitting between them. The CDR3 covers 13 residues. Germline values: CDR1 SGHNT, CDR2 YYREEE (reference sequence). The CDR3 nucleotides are TGTGCCAGCAGCTTAACAGGGATAGATACGCAGTATTTT. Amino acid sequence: CASSLTGIDTQYF. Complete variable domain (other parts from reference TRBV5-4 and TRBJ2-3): ETGVTQSPTHLIKTRGQQVTLRCSSQSGHNTVSWYQQALGQGPQFIFQYYREEENGRGNFPPRFSGLQFPNYSSELNVNALELDDSALYLCASSLTGIDTQYFGPGTRLTVL.

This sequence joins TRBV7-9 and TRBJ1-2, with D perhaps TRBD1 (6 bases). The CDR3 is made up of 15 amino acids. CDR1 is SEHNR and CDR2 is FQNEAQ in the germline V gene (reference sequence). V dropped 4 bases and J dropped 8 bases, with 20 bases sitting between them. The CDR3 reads CASSSSGADPGGYTF. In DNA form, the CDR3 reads TGTGCCAGCAGCTCCTCAGGGGCAGATCCGGGGGGCTACACCTTC.

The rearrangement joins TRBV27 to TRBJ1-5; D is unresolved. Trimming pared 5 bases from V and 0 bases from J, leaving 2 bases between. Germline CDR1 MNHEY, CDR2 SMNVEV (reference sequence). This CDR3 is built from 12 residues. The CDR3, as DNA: TGTGCCAGCAGTCGTAGCAATCAGCCCCAGCATTTT. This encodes CASSRSNQPQHF.

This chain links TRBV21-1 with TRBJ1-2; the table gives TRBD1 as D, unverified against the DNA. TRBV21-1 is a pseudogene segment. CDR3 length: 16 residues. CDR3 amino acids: CASSNRDRSETYGYTF. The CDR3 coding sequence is TGTGCCAGCAGCAACAGGGACAGAAGCGAAACCTATGGCTACACCTTT.

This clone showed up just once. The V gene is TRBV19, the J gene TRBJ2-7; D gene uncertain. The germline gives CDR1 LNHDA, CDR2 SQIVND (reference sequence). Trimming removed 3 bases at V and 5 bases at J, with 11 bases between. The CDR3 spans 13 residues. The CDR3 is CASSIHNLDEQYF. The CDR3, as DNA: TGTGCCAGTAGTATTCACAATCTAGACGAGCAGTACTTC.

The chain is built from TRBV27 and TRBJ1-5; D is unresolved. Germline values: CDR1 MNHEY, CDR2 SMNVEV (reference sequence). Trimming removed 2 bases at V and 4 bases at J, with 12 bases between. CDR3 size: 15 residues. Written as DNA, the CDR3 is TGTGCCAGCAGTTTAACCGGGAACAGTAATCAGCCCCAGCATTTT. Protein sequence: CASSLTGNSNQPQHF.